Each of the 8 T cell receptor beta chains below was sequenced from the same sample in a study of a mutant IDH1 vaccine in newly diagnosed glioma. No antigen has been identified for these receptors. Regarding time point: week 47, end of study. All doses held 300 ug of mutant IDH1 20-mer peptide, with topical imiquimod. The data were produced by immunoSEQ multiplex PCR, yet TCRdb's version contains in-frame clones alone and is incomplete. The data show 30,000 to 40,000 clones, around nine tenths seen once. Sequences were derived from PBMCs, sampled from a glioma patient whose treatment included an IDH1 peptide vaccine. The source is a woman in her twenties or thirties with glioma.

The genes are TRBV7-8 and TRBJ2-7; TRBD1 agrees at 9 bases. The germline gives CDR1 SGHVS, CDR2 FQNEAQ. CDR3 length: 14 amino acids. V gave up 5 bases and J gave up 3 bases; unmatched junction bases: 5. CDR3 DNA sequence: TGTGCCAGCAGCCTACTGGACAGGGGCTACGAGCAGTACTTC. This gives the protein CASSLLDRGYEQYF.

This sequence joins TRBV4-1 and TRBJ2-5; D gene unclear. This CDR3 is built from 14 residues. V lost 0 bases, J lost 3 bases, and 8 bases lay in between. Per germline, CDR1 MGHRA and CDR2 YSYEKL. As DNA, the CDR3 is TGCGCCAGCAGCCAAGATATCAACAAAGAGACCCAGTACTTC. This gives the protein CASSQDINKETQYF.

The rearrangement links TRBV18 to TRBJ2-5; 7 bases are shared with TRBD1. The CDR3 has 13 amino acids. The V segment lost 6 bases and the J segment 5 bases; nucleotides outside the gene matches: 6. Germline CDR1 and CDR2: KGHSH and LQKENI. The CDR3 coding sequence is TGTGCCAGCTCGCCGACAGGGTTGGAGACCCAGTACTTC. Translation gives CASSPTGLETQYF.

The J gene is TRBJ2-5, the V gene TRBV5-4, with TRBD2 matching over 12 bases. Germline V lookup: CDR1 SGHNT, CDR2 YYREEE (reference sequence). This CDR3 comprises 16 residues. After removal of 4 bases from V and 2 bases from J, the junction contained 6 bases not matched to a gene. This CDR3 is CASSTGLAGSQETQYF. The CDR3 region has the DNA TGTGCCAGCAGCACGGGACTAGCGGGTTCTCAAGAGACCCAGTACTTC.

This clone was found once. For the CDR3, the DNA is TGTGCCAGCAGTTCAGACCGTCATGGCTACACCTTC. Translated: CASSSDRHGYTF. This sequence joins TRBV6-5 and TRBJ1-2; D gene unclear. V lost 4 bases and J lost 6, with 9 bases in between. Germline CDR1 MNHEY, CDR2 SVGAGI. The CDR3 is 12 residues long.

The CDR3 nucleotides read TGTGCCAGCAGTGATTCGGGAATACGCTCCTACAATGAGCAGTTCTTC. Protein sequence: CASSDSGIRSYNEQFF. The V gene is TRBV2, the J gene TRBJ2-1; perhaps TRBD2 as D (5 bases). Trimming took off 3 bases at V and 0 bases at J, with 12 bases between the two ends. Germline loops: CDR1 SNHLY, CDR2 FYNNEI. The CDR3 runs to 16 residues.

Only a few counts were recorded for this clone. The V call is TRBV10-1, the J call TRBJ1-1, with D perhaps matching TRBD1 (5 bases). The germline V and J ends were trimmed by 8 bases and 1 base, with 11 bases remaining between them. Germline lookup yields CDR1 WNHNN and CDR2 SYGVQD (reference sequence). The CDR3 has 13 amino acids. The CDR3 sequence: CASGTAGNTEAFF. CDR3 DNA: TGCGCCAGCGGGACGGCGGGGAACACTGAAGCTTTCTTT.

This clone was seen more than once but under ten times. The rearrangement uses TRBV30 and TRBJ1-1, with D possibly being TRBD1 (5 bases). Trimming removed 4 bases at V and 6 bases at J, with 21 bases between. The germline CDR1 and CDR2 sequences are GTSNPN and SVGIG (reference sequence). CDR3 length: 15 amino acids. CDR3 coding DNA: TGTGCCTGGACCTATGCCCGGGGCGCCGGCCCTGAAGCTTTCTTT. Protein: CAWTYARGAGPEAFF.